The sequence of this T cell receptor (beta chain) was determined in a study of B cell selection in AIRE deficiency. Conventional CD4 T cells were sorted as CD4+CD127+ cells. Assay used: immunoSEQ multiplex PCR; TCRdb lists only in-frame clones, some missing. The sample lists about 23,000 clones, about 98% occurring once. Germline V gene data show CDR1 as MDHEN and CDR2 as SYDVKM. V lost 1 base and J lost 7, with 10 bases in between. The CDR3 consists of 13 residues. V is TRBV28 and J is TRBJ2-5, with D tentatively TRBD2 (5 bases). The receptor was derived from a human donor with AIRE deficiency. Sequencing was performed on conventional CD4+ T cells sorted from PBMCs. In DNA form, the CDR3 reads TGTGCCAGCAGTTTATCGGGTCGGGGGACCCAGTACTTC. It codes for CASSLSGRGTQYF.